This T cell receptor (beta chain) was captured in a study of blood T cell repertoires in COVID-19. The overall study: COVID-19 samples from acute and convalescent phases originated in the United States, Italy and Spain. T cells, B-cell-depleted T cells, or PBMCs provided the cDNA or gDNA that served as material.

Original handling: The authors estimated nucleated cell counts from reference gene primer amplification. Only in-frame clones appear in the TCRdb table, and some are missing; sequencing was by immunoSEQ multiplex PCR. D and trimming were read from the DNA, whereas the V and J calls and clone size are those reported in that table. The data contain 30,000 to 40,000 clones, around 90% of them seen just once; the ten biggest clones take up less than 30%. CDR1 is KGHSH and CDR2 is LQKENI in the germline V gene. The CDR3 consists of 15 residues. Unmatched junction bases numbered 7, after V lost 4 bases and J lost 2 bases. There are a few counts of this clone.

Material for sequencing was peripheral blood. The chain couples TRBV18 to TRBJ2-7; the match to TRBD1 covers 8 bases. The TCR originated in a man aged 55 to 69 with active or convalescent COVID-19. The DNA of the CDR3 is TGTGCCAGCTCACAAGACAGGGGCCCAGCCTACGAGCAGTACTTC. Residues: CASSQDRGPAYEQYF.